This paragraph covers one T cell receptor (beta chain) sequence. No antigen is known for it. Some clones are missing from TCRdb's copy, which holds only in-frame ones; the method was immunoSEQ multiplex PCR. In the table there are about 150,000 clones, around four fifths of which are singletons. This CDR3 has 16 amino acids. The germline gives CDR1 PRHDT, CDR2 FYEKMQ (reference sequence). V lost 0 bases, J lost 3 bases, and 7 bases stayed unmatched. The data originate from a study of T cell responses to AZD1222 COVID-19 vaccine. Study-level results: Baseline seropositivity characterized only a handful of AZD1222 recipients. Spike was spanned by vaccine-associated CD4 TCRs, with dominance at 160-218 and 743-854.

This material consisted of peripheral blood, taken on day 0 of MenACWY control vaccination. The chain has TRBV13 and TRBJ1-2, with TRBD1 matching 7 bases. This clonotype was sampled from an adult in good health. CDR3: CASSLGGQGGYYGYTF. CDR3 in DNA: TGTGCCAGCAGCTTAGGTGGTCAGGGGGGCTACTATGGCTACACCTTC.